This TCR beta chain was observed in a study of T-cell reconstitution after alpha-beta-depleted transplantation in children. In this sample, this clonotype turned up many times. Antigen: not known. The TCRbeta library was prepared with unique molecular identifiers. TCRdb called the PCR reads again in MiXCR, with one record for every CDR3 protein. The data show approximately 300,000 distinct CDR3 sequences, with around 10% seen just once and about 25% held by the top ten. General observations from the study: After transplant, at about two months, alpha-beta T cells were reportedly derived from several hundred expanded graft clones. At the one-year point after transplant, T-cell counts and TCRbeta diversity were found to come mostly from T cells that had been newly produced. The high TCRbeta diversity at day 60 in some patients came from surviving recipient T cells and thymic progenitors.

Germline V gives CDR1 WSHSY, CDR2 SAAADI. Trimming took off 7 bases at V and 0 bases at J, with 9 bases between the two ends. The CDR3 runs to 14 residues. The genes are TRBV10-2 and TRBJ2-2, with D maybe TRBD2 (5 bases). The sequence derives from a male patient aged 2-15 years who had a stem cell transplant for chronic granulomatous disease, so the T cells may come from the graft donor. Sequenced here: peripheral blood, sampled 180 days after TCRalphabeta/CD19-depleted stem cell transplant. The CDR3 DNA reads as TGCGCCAGCACGGGGTCCCCGAACACCGGGGAGCTGTTTTTT. This gives the protein CASTGSPNTGELFF.